This record concerns one T cell receptor beta chain sequence. Its antigen is not known. V lost 6 bases and J 4 bases, leaving 15 bases between the germline ends. Germline V gene sequence: CDR1 MNHEY, CDR2 SVGAGI. This CDR3 is 14 amino acids long. RNA was extracted with the RNeasy kit, and a quantity of 0.5 to 1 ug was reverse transcribed using random hexamers. By means of immunoSEQ multiplex PCR, TCR beta CDR3 spanning 54 Vbeta and 13 Jbeta underwent amplification. Using its own MiXCR run on the immunoSEQ multiplex PCR reads, TCRdb lists one record per CDR3 protein. Among about 70,000 distinct CDR3 sequences listed, roughly 94% were seen once. These data are taken from a study of CD8 T cells in Susac syndrome. TCR beta from blood CD8+ and CD4+ T cells was sequenced. Negative isolation was used for CD8+ and CD4+ T cells, and FACS enrichment was applied to TEMRA cells. Study-level findings and limits: That the number of individuals in its TCR sequencing and HLA analysis was relatively small was acknowledged by the study.

Sequenced: CD8+ T cells from PBMCs. The V and J genes are TRBV6-5 and TRBJ1-1; D gene uncertain. This receptor was taken from a human donor in good health. This CDR3 is CASSPSTGATEAFF. CDR3 nucleotide sequence: TGTGCCAGCAGCCCTTCGACGGGAGCCACTGAAGCTTTCTTT.